This TCR beta chain derives from a study of identifying expanded T cells in peripheral blood. TCRdb keeps only in-frame clones here, not all; method: immunoSEQ multiplex PCR. This table has roughly 63,000 clones, roughly four fifths appearing once. Healthy donors had no documented immune events, such as infections, while sampled. The sequence came from a person aged 18-70 years in good health. The sequencing sample was made of blood.

The CDR3 region has the DNA TGTGCCAGCAGCCCCTTTGCCGGGACCATGATGCAGACCCAGTACTTC. This codes for CASSPFAGTMMQTQYF. The chain joins TRBV28 to TRBJ2-5, with D tentatively TRBD1 or TRBD2 (5 bases each). CDR1 and CDR2 (germline): MDHEN, SYDVKM. This CDR3 spans 16 amino acids. Trimming took off 6 bases at V and 6 bases at J, with 23 bases between the two ends.